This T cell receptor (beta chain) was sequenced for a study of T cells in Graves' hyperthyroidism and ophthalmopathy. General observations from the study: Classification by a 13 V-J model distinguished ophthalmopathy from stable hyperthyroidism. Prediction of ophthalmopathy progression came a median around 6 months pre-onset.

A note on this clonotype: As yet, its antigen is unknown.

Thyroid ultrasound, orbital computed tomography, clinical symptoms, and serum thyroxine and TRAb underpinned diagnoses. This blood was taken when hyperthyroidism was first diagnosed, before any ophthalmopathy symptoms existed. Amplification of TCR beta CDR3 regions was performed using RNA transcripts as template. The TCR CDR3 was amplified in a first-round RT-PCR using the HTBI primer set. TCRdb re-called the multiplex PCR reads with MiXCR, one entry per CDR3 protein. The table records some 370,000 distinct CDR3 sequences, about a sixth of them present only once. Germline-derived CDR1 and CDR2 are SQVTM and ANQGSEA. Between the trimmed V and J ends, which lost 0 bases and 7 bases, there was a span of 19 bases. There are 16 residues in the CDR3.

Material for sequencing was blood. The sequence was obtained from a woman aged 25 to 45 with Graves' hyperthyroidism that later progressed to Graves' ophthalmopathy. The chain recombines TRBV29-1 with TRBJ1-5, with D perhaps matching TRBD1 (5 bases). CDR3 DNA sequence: TGCAGCGTTGAAGATAGAAGACACAAAGGGGAGCAGCCCCAGCATTTT. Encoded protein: CSVEDRRHKGEQPQHF.